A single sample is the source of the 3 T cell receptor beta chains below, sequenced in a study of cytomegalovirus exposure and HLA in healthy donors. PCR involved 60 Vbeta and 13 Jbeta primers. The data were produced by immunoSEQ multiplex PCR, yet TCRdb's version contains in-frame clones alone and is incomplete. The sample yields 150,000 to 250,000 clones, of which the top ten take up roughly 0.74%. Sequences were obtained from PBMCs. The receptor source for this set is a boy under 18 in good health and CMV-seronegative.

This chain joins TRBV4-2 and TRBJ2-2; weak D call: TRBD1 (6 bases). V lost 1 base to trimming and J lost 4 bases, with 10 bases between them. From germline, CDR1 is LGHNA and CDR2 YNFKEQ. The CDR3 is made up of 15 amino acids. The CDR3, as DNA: TGTGCCAGCAGCCAAGGGACAGAGAGCACCGGGGAGCTGTTTTTT. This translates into CASSQGTESTGELFF.

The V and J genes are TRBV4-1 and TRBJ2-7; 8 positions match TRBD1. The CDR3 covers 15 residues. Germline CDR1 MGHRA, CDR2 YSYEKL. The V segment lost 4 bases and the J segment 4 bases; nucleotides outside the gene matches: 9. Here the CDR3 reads CASSRTQGARYEQYF. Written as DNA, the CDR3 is TGCGCCAGCAGCCGGACTCAGGGGGCGCGGTACGAGCAGTACTTC.

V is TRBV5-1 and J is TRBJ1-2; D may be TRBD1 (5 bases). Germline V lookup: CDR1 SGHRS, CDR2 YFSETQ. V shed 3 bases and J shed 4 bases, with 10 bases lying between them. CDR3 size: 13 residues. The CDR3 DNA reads TGCGCCAGCAGCTATAGACAGTCCTATGGCTACACCTTC. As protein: CASSYRQSYGYTF. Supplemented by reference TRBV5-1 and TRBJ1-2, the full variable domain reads KAGVTQTPRYLIKTRGQQVTLSCSPISGHRSVSWYQQTPGQGLQFLFEYFSETQRNKGNFPGRFSGRQFSNSRSEMNVSTLELGDSALYLCASSYRQSYGYTFGSGTRLTVV.